The 18 T cell receptor beta chains presented below share a single source sample, sequenced in a study of blood T cell repertoires in COVID-19. Here immunoSEQ multiplex PCR was the method, and the copy in TCRdb shows in-frame clones only, minus some. The sample yields about 60,000 clones, approximately 80% seen once. The specimen was peripheral blood. These receptor sequences come from a young man with COVID-19, enrolled during active disease.

The chain combines TRBV28 with TRBJ1-2, with 9 bases aligning to TRBD1. The CDR3 runs to 14 residues. The junction had 5 bases not matched to a gene; V was cut back by 4 bases and J by 5 bases. Per germline, CDR1 MDHEN and CDR2 SYDVKM. The CDR3 DNA reads as TGTGCCAGCAGTTCCGCCGGGACAGGGTATGGCTACACCTTC. Its protein product is CASSSAGTGYGYTF.

V gene TRBV19 combines with J gene TRBJ2-6, with a possible D match to TRBD1 (5 bases). The CDR3 runs 15 residues. With 4 bases removed from V and 0 bases from J, the gap between germline ends came to 7 bases. Germline V lookup: CDR1 LNHDA, CDR2 SQIVND (reference sequence). In nucleotides, the CDR3 is TGTGCCAGTAGTAAGACAGACTCTGGGGCCAACGTCCTGACTTTC. Its translation is CASSKTDSGANVLTF.

This chain uses TRBV19 with TRBJ2-7, with D maybe TRBD1 (6 bases). CDR1 is LNHDA and CDR2 is SQIVND in the germline V gene (reference sequence). Trimming cost V 4 bases and J 3 bases, with 16 bases left between them. The CDR3 sequence is 15 residues long. DNA for the CDR3: TGTGCCAGTAGTACCCACCGGGACACACACTACGAGCAGTACTTC. It codes for CASSTHRDTHYEQYF.

The chain combines TRBV5-6 with TRBJ2-1, with 14 bases aligning to TRBD2. This CDR3 has 14 amino acids. J lost 10 bases, V lost 3 bases, and 3 bases had no gene match. Germline loops: CDR1 SGHDT, CDR2 YYEEEE. The CDR3 here is CASSWGLAGDEQFF. The CDR3 nucleotides read TGTGCCAGCAGCTGGGGACTAGCGGGAGACGAGCAGTTCTTC.

The chain recombines TRBV19 with TRBJ1-5, with a weak D call TRBD1 (5 bases). This CDR3 has 14 amino acids. V was clipped by 7 bases and J by 0 bases, with 10 bases between them. CDR1 and CDR2 from the germline V gene are LNHDA and SQIVND (reference sequence). The DNA for the CDR3 is TGTGCCAGTATTAAAACAGGTAGCAATCAGCCCCAGCATTTT. It codes for CASIKTGSNQPQHF. Using reference TRBV19 and TRBJ1-5 for the parts outside the CDR3, the full variable domain is DGGITQSPKYLFRKEGQNVTLSCEQNLNHDAMYWYRQDPGQGLRLIYYSQIVNDFQKGDIAEGYSVSREKKESFPLTVTSAQKNPTAFYLCASIKTGSNQPQHFGDGTRLSIL.

The rearrangement uses TRBV6-4 and TRBJ2-2; D not resolved. The V end lost 5 bases, the J end lost 6 bases, and 10 bases lay between the germline ends. Germline V gene lookup returns CDR1 MRHNA and CDR2 SNTAGT. CDR3 length equals 13 residues. CDR3: CASSSSDAGELFF. The CDR3 region has the DNA TGTGCCAGCAGTTCAAGCGACGCCGGGGAGCTGTTTTTT.

CDR3 sequence: CASSLMDSLYTGAFF. CDR3 nucleotide sequence: TGTGCCAGCAGTTTGATGGACAGTCTCTACACTGGGGCTTTCTTT. The rearrangement uses TRBV28 and TRBJ1-1, with a tentative D call TRBD1 (6 bases). Trimming removed 3 bases from V and 11 bases from J, with 22 bases in between. Germline CDR1 reads MDHEN; CDR2 reads SYDVKM. The CDR3 runs to 15 residues. Supplemented by reference TRBV28 and TRBJ1-1, the full variable domain reads DVKVTQSSRYLVKRTGEKVFLECVQDMDHENMFWYRQDPGLGLRLIYFSYDVKMKEKGDIPEGYSVSREKKERFSLILESASTNQTSMYLCASSLMDSLYTGAFFGQGTRLTVV.

This clone was seen once. The V and J genes are TRBV27 and TRBJ1-6; D gene unclear. V lost 6 bases, J lost 9 bases, and 24 bases lay in between. The CDR3 extends over 17 amino acids. The V gene's germline CDR1 is MNHEY and CDR2 SMNVEV (reference sequence). As DNA, the CDR3 is TGTGCCAGCAGCCCCGAGGCCGCGGCCCTTCGGAGTTCACCCCTCCACTTT. Translated: CASSPEAAALRSSPLHF.

The chain couples TRBV6-2 or TRBV6-3 to TRBJ2-1; D uncertain. The CDR3 loop spans 13 amino acids. V lost 5 bases and J lost 6, with 11 bases in between. Germline loops: CDR1 MNHEY, CDR2 SVGEGT. The CDR3 loop is CASSLDTSNEQFF. The CDR3 nucleotides read TGTGCCAGCAGTCTCGATACAAGCAATGAGCAGTTCTTC.

The chain's CDR3 is CASSEQENTGELFF. As DNA, the CDR3 is TGCGCCAGCAGCGAACAGGAGAACACCGGGGAGCTGTTTTTT. The chain couples TRBV4-3 to TRBJ2-2; maybe TRBD1 (5 bases). Germline V lookup: CDR1 LGHNA, CDR2 YSLEER. This CDR3 has 14 amino acids. Trimming took 5 bases from V and 1 from J, leaving 8 bases between them.

V and J are TRBV9 and TRBJ2-1, with D possibly being TRBD2 (5 bases). Trimming cost V 4 bases and J 7 bases, with 12 bases left between them. Germline V CDR1 and CDR2: SGDLS, YYNGEE. This CDR3 spans 13 amino acids. In nucleotides, the CDR3 is TGTGCCAGCAGCCCCCTCGGGGTTAATGAGCAGTTCTTC. Translated: CASSPLGVNEQFF.

This chain links TRBV29-1 with TRBJ1-6, with 8 bases that match TRBD1. The CDR3 sequence is 13 residues long. V was pared by 4 bases and J by 9 bases, with 5 bases of the junction left unmatched. Germline V gene lookup returns CDR1 SQVTM and CDR2 ANQGSEA. The CDR3, as DNA: TGCAGCGTTGGTGGACAGGGAGGTTCACCCCTCCACTTT. Residues: CSVGGQGGSPLHF.

The chain links TRBV5-1 to TRBJ2-1; 8 bases are a match to TRBD1. The ends lost 4 bases at V and 8 bases at J; junction bases unmatched: 11. Germline V gene sequence: CDR1 SGHRS, CDR2 YFSETQ. The CDR3 covers 15 residues. Here the CDR3 reads CASSTRGPLLDEQFF. The DNA of the CDR3 is TGCGCCAGCAGCACCAGGGGGCCCCTCCTGGATGAGCAGTTCTTC.

The rearrangement joins TRBV6-5 to TRBJ2-6; tentative D call: TRBD2 (5 bases). The CDR3 spans 14 residues. Trimming shortened V by 8 bases and J by 0 bases, and 8 bases separated the two germline ends. Per the germline V gene, CDR1 is MNHEY and CDR2 is SVGAGI. Written as DNA, the CDR3 is TGTGCCAGCGGGAGAATCTCTGGGGCCAACGTCCTGACTTTC. It encodes CASGRISGANVLTF.

This clone was counted between two and nine times. The gene calls are TRBV29-1 and TRBJ1-2, with D unresolved. This CDR3 contains 11 residues. V was trimmed by 7 bases and J by 8 bases, leaving 14 bases between them. Per germline, CDR1 SQVTM and CDR2 ANQGSEA. DNA of the CDR3: TGCAGCGCAGAGGCGGGGAAGGGCTACACCTTC. Translating it yields CSAEAGKGYTF.

The chain uses TRBV14 and TRBJ2-3; no reliable D call. Germline-derived CDR1 and CDR2 are SGHDN and FVKESK. The V end was cut by 4 bases, the J end by 8 bases, with 7 bases between. The CDR3 runs 11 residues. The CDR3 reads CASSPGSTQYF. CDR3 in DNA: TGTGCCAGCAGCCCTGGCTCTACGCAGTATTTT.

This rearrangement joins TRBV9 to TRBJ1-1; TRBD1 agrees at 7 bases. J gave up 6 bases and V 3 bases, and 5 bases lay outside the gene matches. CDR1 and CDR2 from the germline V gene are SGDLS and YYNGEE. There are 13 residues in the CDR3. The CDR3 is CASSEGQFAEAFF. The CDR3, as DNA: TGTGCCAGCAGCGAGGGACAGTTCGCTGAAGCTTTCTTT.

The chain combines TRBV9 with TRBJ1-1; D perhaps matches TRBD1 (5 bases). Trimming removed 0 bases at V and 0 bases at J, with 9 bases between. Germline CDR1 and CDR2: SGDLS and YYNGEE. The length of the CDR3 is 15 residues. CDR3 sequence reads: CASSVEQVMNTEAFF. Written as DNA, the CDR3 is TGTGCCAGCAGCGTAGAACAGGTAATGAACACTGAAGCTTTCTTT.